This T cell receptor beta chain came from a study of identifying expanded T cells in peripheral blood (dated by TCRdb to the late 2010s). Regarding the complete study: Separate aliquots of the same genomic DNA pool were sequenced to produce technical replicates, and four replicates were compared in pairs.

During the collection period, no immune events, such as infections, were documented for the healthy donors. Time-dependent variance in a beta-binomial model of T-cell clone differential abundance was calibrated using healthy-donor blood repertoires as a training cohort. The training cohort comprised approximately 10 healthy donors, 3 female and 7 male. An age range of about 25 to 64 years, with an average of roughly 40 years, was recorded for the donors. Whole blood from each healthy donor was obtained from a commercial supplier and was collected at three time points about 15 days apart. For immunosequencing, genomic DNA was extracted from whole blood that had not been sorted. General conclusions and limits of the study: Across all healthy-donor time intervals, the beta-binomial model significantly cut both the number of clones called differentially abundant and the false-positive rate. Between technical replicates the binomial model flagged approximately 1.1 differentially abundant clones, whereas over around 2 weeks the binomial model flagged about 16.4 and over roughly 4 weeks approximately 20. It was expected by the authors that biological variance in healthy repertoires might increase further over much longer intervals, such as months to years. For all healthy donors, the variance in clone template counts between approximately 2-week samples rose significantly as total template count increased.

Worth noting for this clone: What antigen it recognizes has not been identified. No much larger clone is present one base from it, and per-base qualities are unavailable.

The immunoSEQ Assay, which uses bias-controlled multiplex PCR amplification of genomic DNA, was used to profile TCRbeta CDR3 regions. Per the source publication's procedure: The absolute abundance of each unique TCRbeta CDR3 region was quantified after sequences were collapsed and filtered. Differential abundance was assessed using a binomial (Fisher-equivalent) model and a beta-binomial model in which time-dependent variance fitted from healthy donors was added. Clones with fewer than 5 combined templates were excluded, and clones with Benjamini-Hochberg FDR below 0.01 were called differentially abundant. Using the form v = (b*log(k)+a)^2, the beta-binomial variance was modeled as a function of the total template count across the two samples. In TCRdb, the immuneACCESS table is reduced to in-frame sequences with V and J assigned. These tables do not hold every clone; where another copy was compared, an unresolved V gene accounts for under half, and the others remain unexplained. V and J calls and clone size are given by that table; D and trimming were obtained from the DNA. The sample records over 100,000 clones, roughly 90% of which are singletons. Together, the top ten hold around 8.3% of the sample.

V is pared back by 3 bases and J by 7 bases, with 16 bases lying between the germline termini. The CDR3 runs 14 residues from the cysteine to the phenylalanine. The CDR3 DNA has 42 bases and is translated from base 1. CDR1 and CDR2 are drawn from the germline V gene: SGDLS, YYNGEE. The material sequenced was blood. The origin of this receptor is a person aged 18 to 75 in good health. The V and J segments used are TRBV9 and TRBJ2-5; no D gene can be assigned with confidence. The CDR3 sequence is CASSGTGPPGTQYF. DNA sequence: TGTGCCAGCAGCGGGACCGGGCCACCGGGGACCCAGTACTTC.